These T cell receptor beta chains were read from a single sample in a study of cytotoxic CD8 clonotypes in ibrutinib-treated CLL. Sequencing used immunoSEQ multiplex PCR; TCRdb keeps in-frame clones, though not all of them. This table has a few hundred thousand clones, approximately 80% appearing once. This specimen consisted of PBMCs, obtained before ibrutinib treatment. These receptors were collected from a human donor with chronic lymphocytic leukemia. Both conserved end residues are part of each CDR3. D genes are given only for firm matches. Only part of the rows carry a size: once, few, many, or a class if the clone is expanded.

d_gene	v_gene	abundance	j_gene	CDR3aa	CDR3nt
TRBD1	TRBV15	-	TRBJ2-7	CATSRDRGYEQYF	TGTGCCACCAGCCGGGACAGGGGCTACGAGCAGTACTTC
TRBD2	TRBV4-3	-	TRBJ2-1	CASSRGLAGGEDEQFF	TGCGCCAGCAGCCGGGGACTAGCGGGAGGGGAGGATGAGCAGTTCTTC
TRBD1	TRBV11-2	-	TRBJ2-7	CASSFLRSGDRGTEQYF	TGTGCCAGCAGCTTTCTTCGTTCAGGGGACAGGGGTACCGAGCAGTACTTC
TRBD2	TRBV5-6	-	TRBJ2-1	CASSFLIGLVVNEQFF	TGTGCCAGCAGCTTTCTTATAGGACTAGTGGTTAATGAGCAGTTCTTC
TRBD2	TRBV28	-	TRBJ2-3	CASSLRRESLRPATDTQYF	TGTGCCAGCAGTTTAAGGCGGGAGTCGCTCAGACCAGCGACAGATACGCAGTATTTT
-	TRBV19	-	TRBJ1-1	CASSSPGERGTEAFF	TGTGCCAGTAGTAGCCCCGGTGAACGGGGCACTGAAGCTTTCTTT
TRBD1	TRBV29-1	-	TRBJ1-2	CSVGTDYGYTF	TGCAGCGTGGGGACAGACTATGGCTACACCTTC
TRBD2	TRBV5-1	few	TRBJ2-7	CASSLGAAGGTYEQYF	TGCGCCAGCAGCTTGGGGGCGGCGGGAGGCACCTACGAGCAGTACTTC
TRBD2	TRBV6-5	-	TRBJ2-1	CASNSGSNNEQFF	TGTGCCAGCAATAGCGGGAGTAACAATGAGCAGTTCTTC
TRBD1	TRBV27	-	TRBJ2-7	CASSLSLRTGEQYF	TGTGCCAGCAGTTTATCCCTGCGGACAGGTGAGCAGTACTTC
-	TRBV27	once	TRBJ2-7	CASSPGPYEQYF	TGTGCCAGCAGCCCCGGGCCCTACGAGCAGTACTTC
-	TRBV7-3	-	TRBJ2-1	CASSLGGSYNEQFF	TGTGCCAGCAGCTTGGGGGGCTCCTACAATGAGCAGTTCTTC
-	TRBV25-1	-	TRBJ2-1	CASSEMLARTDEQFF	TGTGCCAGCAGTGAAATGTTAGCACGAACGGATGAGCAGTTCTTC
-	TRBV29-1	-	TRBJ2-1	CSVVADPGYNEQFF	TGCAGCGTAGTAGCGGACCCGGGCTACAATGAGCAGTTCTTC
-	TRBV30	-	TRBJ1-3	CAWKLWKDSGNTIYF	TGTGCCTGGAAGCTATGGAAGGACTCTGGAAACACCATATATTTT
-	TRBV29-1	-	TRBJ2-7	CSVKFSYEQYF	TGCAGCGTTAAATTCTCCTACGAGCAGTACTTC
-	TRBV4-1	-	TRBJ2-1	CASSRIRDQGLNNEQFF	TGCGCCAGCAGCCGGATCAGGGACCAAGGACTTAACAATGAGCAGTTCTTC
TRBD2	TRBV5-1	-	TRBJ2-7	CASSLGVAGSYEQYF	TGCGCCAGCAGCTTGGGAGTAGCGGGATCTTACGAGCAGTACTTC
TRBD1	TRBV5-1	-	TRBJ1-1	CASSLEGQGNTEAFF	TGCGCCAGCAGCTTGGAAGGACAGGGGAACACTGAAGCTTTCTTT